The clone carrying this TCR beta chain was counted only a few times. Its antigen remains unknown. This specimen belongs to a study of blood T cells in healthy people across ages. For the study at large: Template switching captured about one barcoded beta molecule per two T cells. Study results and limitations: No one knew whether donors had CMV, which possibly confounded expanded clonotype changes.

This CDR3 spans 14 amino acids. The V gene lost 2 bases and the J gene lost 5 bases, with 12 bases spanning the gap. Looked up from germline, CDR1 is SGHTA and CDR2 is FQGTGA. Each donor supplied about 9.6 milliliters of peripheral blood. Samples each yielded at least 6 micrograms of total RNA. Primed by a sample-barcoded 5' primer and a J-beta primer mix, a second PCR proceeded for 7 to 11 cycles. MiXCR, run by TCRdb on the 5' RACE reads, gives a single entry per CDR3 protein. The repertoire has approximately 1,000,000 distinct CDR3 sequences, under 40% of them found once; the top ten carry 10% to 15%.

Sequencing was carried out using blood. The genes are TRBV7-3 and TRBJ1-1; D possibly corresponds to TRBD1 (5 bases). This TCR was recovered from a man aged 18-30 years in good health. The CDR3: CASSLVGTPTEAFF. In DNA form, the CDR3 reads TGTGCCAGCAGCTTAGTAGGGACGCCGACTGAAGCTTTCTTT.